What follows describes a single T cell receptor (beta chain). Its antigen remains unidentified. This record belongs to a study of early T cells in non-severe SARS-CoV-2 infection. As for the study in general: Chains were not paired, and sequencing was done on bulk RNA from unsorted whole blood. Findings and caveats of the study: Matching with VDJdb favored anti-spike CD8 responses (missing private and CD4 specificities).

Trimming removed 4 bases from V and 2 bases from J; junction bases left unmatched: 13. This CDR3 region has 18 residues. Germline values: CDR1 MDHEN, CDR2 SYDVKM. Attached unique molecular identifiers marked individual cDNA molecules. TCRdb reprocessed the 5' RACE reads via MiXCR and lists one record per CDR3 protein. The data show roughly 50,000 distinct CDR3 sequences, 6% to 8% seen once. The sequencing here drew on whole blood, taken at baseline. The chain links TRBV28 to TRBJ2-4; 8 positions agree with TRBD1. This TCR derives from an adult who was a healthcare worker with PCR-confirmed SARS-CoV-2 infection or an uninfected control (not recorded which). The CDR3 reads CASSSPRGRDFTKNIQYF. DNA of the CDR3: TGTGCCAGCAGTTCACCCAGGGGGCGAGATTTTACCAAAAACATTCAGTACTTC.